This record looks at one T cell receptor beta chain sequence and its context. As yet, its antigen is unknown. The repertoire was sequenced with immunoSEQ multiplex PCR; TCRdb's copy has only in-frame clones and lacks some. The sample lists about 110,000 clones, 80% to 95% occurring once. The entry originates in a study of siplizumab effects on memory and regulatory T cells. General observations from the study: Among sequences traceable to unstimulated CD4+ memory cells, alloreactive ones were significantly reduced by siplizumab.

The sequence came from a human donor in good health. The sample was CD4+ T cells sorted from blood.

The CDR3 nucleotides read TGTGCCAGCAGCCAAGAGCACGGACAGGGGGCGTTTGGCTACACCTTC. Translating it yields CASSQEHGQGAFGYTF. The chain employs TRBV14 and TRBJ1-2; 11 bases match TRBD1. Looked up from germline, CDR1 is SGHDN and CDR2 is FVKESK. J lost 7 bases, V lost 0 bases, and 7 bases had no gene match. The CDR3 has 16 amino acids.